This T cell receptor beta chain is drawn from a study of cytomegalovirus exposure and HLA in healthy donors. The CDR3 runs to 16 residues. Germline CDR1 SNHLY, CDR2 FYNNEI. Trimming at V came to 6 bases and at J to 0 bases, leaving 8 bases not matched to a gene. The table came from immunoSEQ multiplex PCR; TCRdb's copy has only in-frame clones and leaves some out. Here the sample spans some 250,000 clones, around 90% being singletons. Separate from the approximately 700-subject first cohort was the roughly 120-subject validation cohort, to which the donors belonged. The sequence derives from a woman aged 18-29 years in good health and CMV-seronegative. Sequences were obtained from PBMCs. V gene TRBV2 combines with J gene TRBJ1-3; TRBD1 matches at 7 bases. CDR3 protein: CASSPGTVSSGNTIYF. In nucleotides, the CDR3 is TGTGCCAGCAGCCCCGGGACAGTATCCTCTGGAAACACCATATATTTT.